This T cell receptor (beta chain) was captured by sequencing in a study of radiation and T cells in renal cell carcinoma. Germline V gives CDR1 MGHRA, CDR2 YSYEKL. V was shortened by 4 bases and J by 10 bases, with 26 bases between the two germline ends. The CDR3 spans 17 residues. The assay was immunoSEQ multiplex PCR, and TCRdb's table has in-frame clones only and misses some. The table has roughly 160,000 clones, about 85% seen once. Indicated time point: blood 4 weeks post-SBRT, at nephrectomy. Treatment given: 15 Gy SBRT to primary tumor, nephrectomy 4 weeks later. The sequences come from blood, collected from a patient whose treatment included radiotherapy and nephrectomy. The TCR comes from a woman between 45 and 65 years old with renal cell carcinoma. The J gene is TRBJ2-1, the V gene TRBV4-1; D might be TRBD1 or TRBD2, each matching 5 bases. CDR3 bases: TGCGCCAGCAGCCTAACCTCAGGGCCGGGATTCTCAAAGGAGCAGTTCTTC. Amino acid sequence: CASSLTSGPGFSKEQFF.